This TCR beta chain was recorded in a study of tumor-infiltrating lymphocytes in glioblastoma multiforme. Multiple V-beta primers and a C-beta primer amplified TCRB from RNA. TCRB cDNA was made from 0.4 to 0.6 ug total RNA. These TCRB libraries lack any described unique molecular identifiers. One entry per CDR3 protein results from TCRdb running MiXCR on the multiplex PCR reads. The sample gives about 32,000 distinct CDR3 sequences, roughly 64% of which show up once; approximately 35% is in the top ten. This clonotype is medium-sized by share. Sequencing was performed on brain tumor tissue. This TCR was recovered from a male donor with glioblastoma.

The CDR3 DNA is TGTGCCAGCAGCCTGAGTTCGGGGGCAGATACGCAGTATTTT. This sequence encodes CASSLSSGADTQYF. The chain recombines TRBV6-5 with TRBJ2-3; perhaps TRBD2 as D (6 bases). V shed 6 bases and J shed 4 bases, with 14 bases lying between them. Germline V CDR1 and CDR2: MNHEY, SVGAGI. The length of the CDR3 is 14 residues.